Shown below are 7 T cell receptor beta chains from a single sample sequenced in a study of blood T cell repertoires in COVID-19. TCRdb's table, derived via immunoSEQ multiplex PCR, lists solely in-frame clones and lacks some. The sample consists of some 300,000 clones, approximately 88% of them appearing once. Sequencing was done on a sample of PBMCs or T cells enriched from blood (not recorded which). Every receptor here comes from a woman in her thirties who had recovered from COVID-19.

The J gene is TRBJ1-6, the V gene TRBV10-1; D possibly corresponds to TRBD1 (5 bases). This CDR3 has 14 residues. The ends were cut back, 0 bases at V and 7 bases at J, with 7 bases in the middle. Germline V gene sequence: CDR1 WNHNN, CDR2 SYGVQD (reference sequence). CDR3 amino acids: CASSESQVNSPLHF. The CDR3 nucleotides are TGCGCCAGCAGTGAGTCACAGGTAAATTCACCCCTCCACTTT.

This rearrangement joins TRBV5-1 to TRBJ2-1; no definite D call. Germline V gene data show CDR1 as SGHRS and CDR2 as YFSETQ. The CDR3 extends over 14 amino acids. Trimming took 0 bases from V and 9 from J, leaving 13 bases between them. For the CDR3, the DNA is TGCGCCAGCAGCTTGGCAAACTCTGCTATTGAGCAGTTCTTC. It is translated as CASSLANSAIEQFF.

The chain uses TRBV2 and TRBJ1-2; D is unclear. The CDR3 is made up of 14 amino acids. CDR1 is SNHLY, CDR2 FYNNEI, per germline. Trimming removed 8 bases at V and 2 bases at J, with 15 bases between. CDR3 nucleotides: TGTGCCAGCGCACGGCCAGGTCAGAACTATGGCTACACCTTC. Translation: CASARPGQNYGYTF.

This clone was found a few times. V and J are TRBV9 and TRBJ1-6; 7 bases are shared with TRBD1. This CDR3 has 19 amino acids. V gave up 0 bases and J gave up 0 bases; unmatched junction bases: 9. From germline, CDR1 is SGDLS and CDR2 YYNGEE. The CDR3 loop is CASSVGDSGGSSYNSPLHF. The CDR3 DNA reads TGTGCCAGCAGCGTAGGGGATTCAGGGGGGTCCTCCTATAATTCACCCCTCCACTTT.

The chain has TRBV12-5 and TRBJ2-5; D is unclear. Germline V gene data show CDR1 as LGHNT and CDR2 as FRNRAP. The CDR3 length is 13 residues. The V gene lost 1 base and the J gene lost 5 bases, with 8 bases spanning the gap. The CDR3 DNA is TGTGCTAGTGGTTTGGGACTGAAGGAGACCCAGTACTTC. It translates to CASGLGLKETQYF.

V usage is TRBV27 and J usage is TRBJ1-5; 7 bases match TRBD1. The germline V gene has CDR1 MNHEY and CDR2 SMNVEV (reference sequence). This CDR3 is 13 amino acids long. V gave up 6 bases and J gave up 6 bases; unmatched junction bases: 5. The DNA of the CDR3 is TGTGCCAGCAGCCTCAACAGGGGTCAGCCCCAGCATTTT. Its translation: CASSLNRGQPQHF.

The chain recombines TRBV6-4 with TRBJ2-1, with TRBD2 identical over 9 bases. This CDR3 comprises 15 residues. V shed 3 bases, J shed 8 bases, and the junction held 8 bases outside the gene matches. Germline loops: CDR1 MRHNA, CDR2 SNTAGT. The CDR3 here is CASSELGSGSDEQFF. For the CDR3, the DNA is TGTGCCAGCAGTGAATTGGGTAGCGGGAGTGATGAGCAGTTCTTC.